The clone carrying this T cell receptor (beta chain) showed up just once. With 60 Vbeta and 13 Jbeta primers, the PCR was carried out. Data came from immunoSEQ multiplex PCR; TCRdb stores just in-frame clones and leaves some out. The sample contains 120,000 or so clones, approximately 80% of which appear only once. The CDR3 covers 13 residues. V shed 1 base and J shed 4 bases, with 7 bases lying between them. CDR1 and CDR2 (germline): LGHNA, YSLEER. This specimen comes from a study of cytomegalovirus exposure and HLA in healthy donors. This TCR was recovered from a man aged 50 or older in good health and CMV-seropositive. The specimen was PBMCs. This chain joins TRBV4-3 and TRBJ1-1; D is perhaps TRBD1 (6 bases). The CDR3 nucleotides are TGCGCCAGCAGCCAAGCAGGGGTCACTGAAGCTTTCTTT. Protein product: CASSQAGVTEAFF.